This T cell receptor (beta chain) appears in the sequencing data of a study of control samples from healthy donors and cancer patients. Only in-frame clones appear in the TCRdb table, and some are missing; sequencing was by immunoSEQ multiplex PCR. The data show 150,000 to 200,000 clones, and the top ten clones hold 2.2%. This sequence was found in a woman aged 25 to 39 in good health. What was sequenced was blood.

CDR3 coding DNA: TGCGCCAGCAGTGAGCTGGGGGACAGGGGGAACACTGAAGCTTTCTTT. It translates to CASSELGDRGNTEAFF. V is TRBV10-1 and J is TRBJ1-1; 10 bases align to TRBD1. From germline, CDR1 is WNHNN and CDR2 SYGVQD (reference sequence). The CDR3 runs to 16 residues. The V and J ends lost 2 bases and 1 base, in that order; junction bases with no gene match: 4.